The 28 T cell receptor beta chains below come from one sample, sequenced in a study of T cells in localized non-small cell lung cancer. Data came from immunoSEQ multiplex PCR; TCRdb stores just in-frame clones and leaves some out. Here the sample spans fewer than 45,000 clones, more than 70% being singletons. Sequencing used peripheral blood, obtained before any cancer treatment. The origin of the receptors is a female donor older than 55 with stage I squamous cell lung carcinoma.

The chain couples TRBV7-3 to TRBJ2-5; D is undetermined. V lost 2 bases and J 2 bases, leaving 6 bases between the germline ends. CDR1 and CDR2 from the germline V gene are SGHTA and FQGTGA. CDR3 length: 13 residues. CDR3 protein: CASSLDGQETQYF. The CDR3 DNA is TGTGCCAGCAGCTTAGACGGACAAGAGACCCAGTACTTC.

V and J are TRBV18 and TRBJ2-6, with TRBD1 as a possible D gene (6 bases). Germline V gives CDR1 KGHSH, CDR2 LQKENI. Trimming took off 3 bases at V and 0 bases at J, with 12 bases between the two ends. The CDR3 has 17 residues. The CDR3 here is CASSPRTDSSGANVLTF. DNA of the CDR3: TGTGCCAGCTCACCGAGGACAGACAGCTCTGGGGCCAACGTCCTGACTTTC.

This clone was seen a handful of times. This chain uses TRBV6-5 with TRBJ1-5; 8 bases match TRBD1. V was pared by 6 bases and J by 4 bases, with 5 bases of the junction left unmatched. The CDR3 sequence is 14 residues long. From germline, CDR1 is MNHEY and CDR2 SVGAGI. The CDR3 here is CASRGDRGNQPQHF. CDR3 bases: TGTGCCAGCAGGGGCGACAGGGGAAATCAGCCCCAGCATTTT.

The rearrangement uses TRBV11-3 and TRBJ1-1; tentatively, D is TRBD1 (6 bases). The germline gives CDR1 SGHNT, CDR2 YENEEA. V gave up 8 bases and J gave up 0 bases, with 10 bases separating them. This CDR3 is built from 13 residues. The chain's CDR3 is CASGRGLNTEAFF. DNA for the CDR3: TGTGCCAGCGGGCGGGGGCTGAACACTGAAGCTTTCTTT.

CDR3 amino acids: CASSPPDTGPQYSYEQYF. The CDR3 nucleotides read TGTGCCAGCAGCCCGCCAGACACCGGGCCCCAATACTCCTACGAGCAGTACTTC. The chain combines TRBV5-5 with TRBJ2-7, with no clear D. The CDR3 spans 18 residues. Germline V lookup: CDR1 SGHKS, CDR2 YYEKEE (reference sequence). The germline V and J ends were trimmed by 4 bases and 0 bases, with 23 bases remaining between them. Together with reference TRBV5-5 and TRBJ2-7, the CDR3 gives the full variable domain: DAGVTQSPTHLIKTRGQQVTLRCSPISGHKSVSWYQQVLGQGPQFIFQYYEKEERGRGNFPDRFSARQFPNYSSELNVNALLLGDSALYLCASSPPDTGPQYSYEQYFGPGTRLTVT.

The chain links TRBV9 to TRBJ1-3; D gene uncertain. CDR3 size: 17 residues. CDR1 and CDR2 (germline): SGDLS, YYNGEE. V was pared by 0 bases and J by 0 bases, with 13 bases between. The CDR3 nucleotides are TGTGCCAGCAGCGTAGTGAGTACTGTTAGCTCTGGAAACACCATATATTTT. Protein sequence: CASSVVSTVSSGNTIYF.

This chain joins TRBV18 and TRBJ2-5; D remains unclear. Looked up from germline, CDR1 is KGHSH and CDR2 is LQKENI. This CDR3 contains 13 residues. Between the trimmed V and J ends, which lost 2 bases and 5 bases, there was a span of 9 bases. The CDR3 here is CASSPAVVETQYF. CDR3 DNA: TGTGCCAGCTCACCAGCAGTGGTGGAGACCCAGTACTTC.

The rearrangement joins TRBV7-9 to TRBJ2-2; D perhaps matches TRBD2 (6 bases). The CDR3 runs to 14 residues. Per germline, CDR1 SEHNR and CDR2 FQNEAQ (reference sequence). Trimming removed 2 bases at V and 7 bases at J, with 11 bases between. For the CDR3, the DNA is TGTGCCAGCAGCTTAACGCGGGAAAACGGGGAGCTGTTTTTT. Its translation is CASSLTRENGELFF.

The chain is built from TRBV4-3 and TRBJ1-3, with D perhaps matching TRBD1 (5 bases). There are 15 residues in the CDR3. Germline-derived CDR1 and CDR2 are LGHNA and YSLEER. Trimming took off 0 bases at V and 4 bases at J, with 10 bases between the two ends. CDR3 sequence: CASSQEMAGGNTIYF. CDR3 DNA: TGCGCCAGCAGCCAAGAGATGGCAGGGGGAAACACCATATATTTT.

This chain uses TRBV21-1 with TRBJ1-1; the table gives TRBD1 as D, unverified against the DNA. TRBV21-1 is annotated as a pseudogene. This CDR3 has 17 residues. Here the CDR3 reads CASSKGDRGVQNTEAFF. CDR3 DNA sequence: TGTGCCAGCAGCAAAGGTGACAGGGGTGTACAAAACACTGAAGCTTTCTTT.

The chain combines TRBV6-1 with TRBJ1-5; D gene uncertain. Germline V gives CDR1 MNHNS, CDR2 SASEGT. Trimming took off 5 bases at V and 9 bases at J, with 11 bases between the two ends. CDR3 length: 12 amino acids. In nucleotides, the CDR3 is TGTGCCAGCAGTCCTGACACTTGGCCCCAGCATTTT. This codes for CASSPDTWPQHF.

The chain joins TRBV11-2 to TRBJ1-1, with a possible D match to TRBD1 (5 bases). In germline, CDR1 is SGHAT, CDR2 FQNNGV. The CDR3 sequence is 13 residues long. Trimming removed 1 base at V and 8 bases at J, with 11 bases between. The CDR3 DNA reads TGTGCCAGCAGCTTAGTTCGGGCAGGGGAAGCTTTCTTT. This codes for CASSLVRAGEAFF.

This chain's CDR3 is CASSESFTRGQFF. CDR3 sequence (DNA): TGCGCCAGCAGTGAGTCTTTTACCCGGGGGCAGTTCTTC. J is TRBJ2-1 and V is TRBV10-1; D possibly corresponds to TRBD2 (5 bases). Germline CDR1 reads WNHNN; CDR2 reads SYGVQD (reference sequence). Trimming took 0 bases from V and 12 from J, leaving 12 bases between them. This CDR3 is 13 amino acids long.

The chain couples TRBV5-1 to TRBJ1-4; D possibly corresponds to TRBD1 (6 bases). The CDR3 length is 16 residues. The V gene lost 3 bases and the J gene lost 6 bases, with 18 bases spanning the gap. Germline V CDR1 and CDR2: SGHRS, YFSETQ. CDR3: CASSWGQKQRDEKLFF. Here the CDR3 DNA reads TGCGCCAGCAGCTGGGGGCAGAAACAACGGGATGAAAAACTGTTTTTT.

CDR3: CASTRALSTDTQYF. DNA for the CDR3: TGTGCCAGCACCCGGGCCCTTAGCACAGATACGCAGTATTTT. The chain employs TRBV6-5 and TRBJ2-3; D is unclear. This CDR3 is built from 14 residues. Germline values: CDR1 MNHEY, CDR2 SVGAGI. The V gene lost 7 bases and the J gene lost 0 bases, with 11 bases spanning the gap.

V is TRBV16 and J is TRBJ2-6, with unresolved D. This CDR3 spans 13 amino acids. Germline-derived CDR1 and CDR2 are KGHSY and FQNENV. V gave up 4 bases and J gave up 4 bases, with 5 bases separating them. The CDR3 sequence: CASSPYGANVLTF. The CDR3 DNA is TGTGCCAGCAGCCCCTACGGGGCCAACGTCCTGACTTTC.

The CDR3 loop is CASSFRQGSSYEQYF. The CDR3 DNA follows: TGTGCCAGCAGCTTCCGACAGGGGAGCTCCTACGAGCAGTACTTC. The chain is built from TRBV7-9 and TRBJ2-7, with 8 bases aligning to TRBD1. CDR3 length: 15 amino acids. Germline CDR1 reads SEHNR; CDR2 reads FQNEAQ (reference sequence). J gave up 0 bases and V 3 bases, and 4 bases lay outside the gene matches.

V is TRBV18 and J is TRBJ1-1; 11 nucleotides align to TRBD1. V was clipped by 3 bases and J by 4 bases; unmatched bases: 19. Germline assignment: CDR1 KGHSH and CDR2 LQKENI. The CDR3 contains 20 residues. The CDR3: CASSPSMAGSGTGGGTEAFF. The CDR3 DNA follows: TGTGCCAGCTCACCGTCCATGGCCGGCTCCGGGACAGGGGGAGGCACTGAAGCTTTCTTT.

V is TRBV7-9 and J is TRBJ2-3, with 8 bases fitting TRBD2. Germline V gives CDR1 SEHNR, CDR2 FQNEAQ (reference sequence). The CDR3 is 16 residues long. V gave up 2 bases and J gave up 5 bases; unmatched junction bases: 9. The CDR3 loop is CASSLSLSGGGDTQYF. CDR3 DNA sequence: TGTGCCAGCAGCTTAAGTCTTTCGGGAGGGGGAGATACGCAGTATTTT.

This chain links TRBV1 with TRBJ1-2. TRBV1 is shown as a pseudogene. CDR3 length: 16 residues. CDR3 in amino acids: CTSSQDGDPGGYGYTF. As DNA, the CDR3 is TGCACCAGCAGCCAAGATGGGGATCCGGGGGGCTATGGCTACACCTTC.

The V call is TRBV2, the J call TRBJ2-5; D might be TRBD2 (5 bases). From germline, CDR1 is SNHLY and CDR2 FYNNEI. The CDR3 extends over 12 amino acids. Between the trimmed V and J ends, which lost 6 bases and 5 bases, there was a span of 10 bases. This CDR3 reads CASRRRWETQYF. The CDR3 DNA is TGTGCCAGCAGGAGGAGGTGGGAGACCCAGTACTTC.

V is TRBV7-2 and J is TRBJ2-5; D possibly corresponds to TRBD1 (5 bases). The V and J ends lost 4 bases and 5 bases respectively, with 11 bases between them. This CDR3 is 13 amino acids long. The germline V gene has CDR1 SGHTA and CDR2 FQGNSA. CDR3 bases: TGTGCCAGCAGCTGGGGCCGGTGGGAGACCCAGTACTTC. The encoded protein is CASSWGRWETQYF.

This chain joins TRBV9 and TRBJ1-5, with 9 nucleotides matching TRBD1. CDR1 is SGDLS, CDR2 YYNGEE, per germline. The length of the CDR3 is 15 residues. Trimming removed 3 bases from V and 0 bases from J; junction bases left unmatched: 1. The CDR3 coding sequence is TGTGCCAGCAGCGAACAGGGGGCTAGCAATCAGCCCCAGCATTTT. Protein: CASSEQGASNQPQHF.

The V gene is TRBV2, the J gene TRBJ2-3; tentatively, D is TRBD2 (5 bases). From germline, CDR1 is SNHLY and CDR2 FYNNEI. Trimming took 4 bases from V and 2 from J, leaving 7 bases between them. This CDR3 has 13 residues. CDR3 residues: CASSGDYTDTQYF. The CDR3 nucleotides read TGTGCCAGCAGTGGCGACTACACAGATACGCAGTATTTT. Combining the CDR3 with reference TRBV2 and TRBJ2-3 gives the whole variable domain EPEVTQTPSHQVTQMGQEVILRCVPISNHLYFYWYRQILGQKVEFLVSFYNNEISEKSEIFDDQFSVERPDGSNFTLKIRSTKLEDSAMYFCASSGDYTDTQYFGPGTRLTVL.

The chain is built from TRBV18 and TRBJ1-3; tentative D call: TRBD1 (5 bases). This CDR3 has 14 amino acids. Trimming pared 2 bases from V and 2 bases from J, leaving 7 bases between. CDR1 and CDR2 (germline): KGHSH, LQKENI. CDR3 sequence reads: CASSPGAAGNTIYF. The CDR3, as DNA: TGTGCCAGCTCACCAGGGGCCGCTGGAAACACCATATATTTT.

CDR3 sequence reads: CSAGTGLGTEAFF. The CDR3 DNA sequence: TGCAGCGCGGGGACAGGGCTGGGCACTGAAGCTTTCTTT. V is TRBV29-1 and J is TRBJ1-1, with TRBD1 identical over 9 bases. V shed 7 bases and J 4 bases; nucleotides not matched to a gene: 7. Germline loops: CDR1 SQVTM, CDR2 ANQGSEA. The length of the CDR3 is 13 residues.

The V and J genes are TRBV14 and TRBJ1-3, with D unclear. The CDR3 has 12 residues. V lost 5 bases and J 8 bases, leaving 10 bases between the germline ends. Germline values: CDR1 SGHDN, CDR2 FVKESK. The CDR3, as DNA: TGTGCCAGCAGCTCCGCGGTACACACCATATATTTT. It codes for CASSSAVHTIYF.

The genes are TRBV2 and TRBJ2-1, with D possibly matching TRBD2 (6 bases). The CDR3 contains 16 residues. The V gene lost 0 bases and the J gene lost 2 bases, with 11 bases spanning the gap. Germline V lookup: CDR1 SNHLY, CDR2 FYNNEI. The CDR3 loop reads CASSEAAGIPYNEQFF. For the CDR3, the DNA is TGTGCCAGCAGTGAAGCGGCGGGAATCCCCTACAATGAGCAGTTCTTC.